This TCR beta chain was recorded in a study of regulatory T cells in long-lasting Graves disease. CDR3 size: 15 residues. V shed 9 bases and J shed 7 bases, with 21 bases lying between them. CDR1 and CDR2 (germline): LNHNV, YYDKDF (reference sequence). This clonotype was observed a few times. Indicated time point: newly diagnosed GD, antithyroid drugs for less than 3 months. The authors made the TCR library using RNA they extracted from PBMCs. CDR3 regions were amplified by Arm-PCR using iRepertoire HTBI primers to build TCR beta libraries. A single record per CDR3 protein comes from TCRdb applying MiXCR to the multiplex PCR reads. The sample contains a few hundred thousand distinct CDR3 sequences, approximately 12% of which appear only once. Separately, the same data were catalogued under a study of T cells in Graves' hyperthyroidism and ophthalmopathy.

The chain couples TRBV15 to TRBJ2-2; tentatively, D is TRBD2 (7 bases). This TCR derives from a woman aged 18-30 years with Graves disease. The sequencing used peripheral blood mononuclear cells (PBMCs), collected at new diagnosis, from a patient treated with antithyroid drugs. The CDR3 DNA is TGTGCCACGTTAGGGGGGGAAGGATCGAACGGGGAGCTGTTTTTT. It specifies CATLGGEGSNGELFF.